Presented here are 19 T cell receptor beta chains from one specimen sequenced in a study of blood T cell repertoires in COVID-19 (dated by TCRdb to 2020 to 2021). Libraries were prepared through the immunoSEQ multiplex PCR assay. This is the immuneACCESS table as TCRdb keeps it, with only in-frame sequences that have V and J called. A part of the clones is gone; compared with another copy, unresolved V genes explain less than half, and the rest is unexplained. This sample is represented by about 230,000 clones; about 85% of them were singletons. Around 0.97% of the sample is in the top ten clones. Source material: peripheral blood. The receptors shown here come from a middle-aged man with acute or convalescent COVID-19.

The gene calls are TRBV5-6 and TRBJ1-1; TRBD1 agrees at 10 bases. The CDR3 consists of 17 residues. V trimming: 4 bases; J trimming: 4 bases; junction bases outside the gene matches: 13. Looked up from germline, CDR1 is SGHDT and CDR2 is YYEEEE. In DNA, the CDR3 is TGTGCCAGCAGCCCAAGCCGGGACAGGGGTCGGGGCACTGAAGCTTTCTTT. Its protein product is CASSPSRDRGRGTEAFF.

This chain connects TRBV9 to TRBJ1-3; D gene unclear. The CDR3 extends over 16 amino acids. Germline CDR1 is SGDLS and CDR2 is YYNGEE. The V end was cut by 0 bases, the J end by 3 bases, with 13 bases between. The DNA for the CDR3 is TGTGCCAGCAGCGTAGTCGGGTCCCCCCGTGGAAACACCATATATTTT. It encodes CASSVVGSPRGNTIYF.

The CDR3 nucleotides are TGTGCCAGCAGTGAATCCCGGGAGTTGAACACTGAAGCTTTCTTT. It is translated as CASSESRELNTEAFF. The chain combines TRBV2 with TRBJ1-1; D is uncertain. CDR1 SNHLY and CDR2 FYNNEI come from the germline V gene. V was pared by 2 bases and J by 0 bases, with 10 bases between. The CDR3 runs 15 residues.

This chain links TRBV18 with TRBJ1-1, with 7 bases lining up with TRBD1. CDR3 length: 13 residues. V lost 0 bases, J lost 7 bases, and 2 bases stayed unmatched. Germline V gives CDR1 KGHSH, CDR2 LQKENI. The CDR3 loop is CASSPPGTDEAFF. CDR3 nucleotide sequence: TGTGCCAGCTCACCACCGGGGACAGATGAAGCTTTCTTT. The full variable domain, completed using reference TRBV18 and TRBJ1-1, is NAGVMQNPRHLVRRRGQEARLRCSPMKGHSHVYWYRQLPEEGLKFMVYLQKENIIDESGMPKERFSAEFPKEGPSILRIQQVVRGDSAAYFCASSPPGTDEAFFGQGTRLTVV.

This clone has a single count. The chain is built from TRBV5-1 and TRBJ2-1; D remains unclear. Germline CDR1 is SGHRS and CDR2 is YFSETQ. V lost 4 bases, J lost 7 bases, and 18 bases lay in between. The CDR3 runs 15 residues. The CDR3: CASSIDSPSGNEQFF. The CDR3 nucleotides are TGCGCCAGCAGCATAGACTCCCCCTCCGGGAATGAGCAGTTCTTC.

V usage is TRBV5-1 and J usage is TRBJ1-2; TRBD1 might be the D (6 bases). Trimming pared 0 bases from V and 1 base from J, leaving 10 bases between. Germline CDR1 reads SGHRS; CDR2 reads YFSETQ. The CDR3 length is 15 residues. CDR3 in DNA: TGCGCCAGCAGCTTGGCCGCAGGGGTTAACTATGGCTACACCTTC. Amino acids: CASSLAAGVNYGYTF. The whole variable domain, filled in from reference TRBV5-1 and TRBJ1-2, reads KAGVTQTPRYLIKTRGQQVTLSCSPISGHRSVSWYQQTPGQGLQFLFEYFSETQRNKGNFPGRFSGRQFSNSRSEMNVSTLELGDSALYLCASSLAAGVNYGYTFGSGTRLTVV.

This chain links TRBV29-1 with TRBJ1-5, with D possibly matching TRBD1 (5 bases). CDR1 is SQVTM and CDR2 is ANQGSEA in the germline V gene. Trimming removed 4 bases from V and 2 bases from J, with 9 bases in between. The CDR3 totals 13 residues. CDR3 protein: CSVAPGGNQPQHF. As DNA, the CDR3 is TGCAGCGTTGCCCCGGGGGGCAATCAGCCCCAGCATTTT.

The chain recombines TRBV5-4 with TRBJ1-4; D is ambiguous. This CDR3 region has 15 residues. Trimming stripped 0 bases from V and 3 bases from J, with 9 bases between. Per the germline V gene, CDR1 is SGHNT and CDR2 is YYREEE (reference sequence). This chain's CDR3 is CASSLAGAPNEKLFF. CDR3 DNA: TGTGCCAGCAGCTTGGCGGGTGCCCCTAATGAAAAACTGTTTTTT.

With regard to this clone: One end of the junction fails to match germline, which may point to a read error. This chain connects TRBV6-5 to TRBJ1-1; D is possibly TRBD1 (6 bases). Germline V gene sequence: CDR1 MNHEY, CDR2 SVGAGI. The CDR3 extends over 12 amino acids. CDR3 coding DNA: TGTGCCAGCGGCTATGGGGACACCAAGGGACCTTTT. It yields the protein CASGYGDTKGPF.

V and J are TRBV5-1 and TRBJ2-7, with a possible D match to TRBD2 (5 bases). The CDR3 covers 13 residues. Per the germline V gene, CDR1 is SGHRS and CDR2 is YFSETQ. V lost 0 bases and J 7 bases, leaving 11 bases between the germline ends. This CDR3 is CASSLELAGEQYF. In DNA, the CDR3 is TGCGCCAGCAGCTTGGAGCTAGCCGGTGAGCAGTACTTC. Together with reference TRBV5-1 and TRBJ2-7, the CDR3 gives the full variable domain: KAGVTQTPRYLIKTRGQQVTLSCSPISGHRSVSWYQQTPGQGLQFLFEYFSETQRNKGNFPGRFSGRQFSNSRSEMNVSTLELGDSALYLCASSLELAGEQYFGPGTRLTVT.

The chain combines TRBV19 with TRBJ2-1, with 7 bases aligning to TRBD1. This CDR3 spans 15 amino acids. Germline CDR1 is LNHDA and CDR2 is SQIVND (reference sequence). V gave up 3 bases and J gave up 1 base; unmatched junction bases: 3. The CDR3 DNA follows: TGTGCCAGTAGTATCGGGACAGTTTCCTACAATGAGCAGTTCTTC. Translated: CASSIGTVSYNEQFF.

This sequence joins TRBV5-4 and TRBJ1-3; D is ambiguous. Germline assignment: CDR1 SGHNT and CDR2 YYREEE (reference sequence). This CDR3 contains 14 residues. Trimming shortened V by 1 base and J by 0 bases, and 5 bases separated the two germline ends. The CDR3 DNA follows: TGTGCCAGCAGCTTGTGGCTCTCTGGAAACACCATATATTTT. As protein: CASSLWLSGNTIYF. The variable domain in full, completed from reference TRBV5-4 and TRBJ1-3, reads ETGVTQSPTHLIKTRGQQVTLRCSSQSGHNTVSWYQQALGQGPQFIFQYYREEENGRGNFPPRFSGLQFPNYSSELNVNALELDDSALYLCASSLWLSGNTIYFGEGSWLTVV.

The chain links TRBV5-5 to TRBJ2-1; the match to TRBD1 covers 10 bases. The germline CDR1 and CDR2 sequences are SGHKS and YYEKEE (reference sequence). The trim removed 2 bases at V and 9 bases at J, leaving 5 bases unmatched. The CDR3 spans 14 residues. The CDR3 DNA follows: TGTGCCAGCAGCTTTAGACAGGGGGCAATTGAGCAGTTCTTC. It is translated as CASSFRQGAIEQFF. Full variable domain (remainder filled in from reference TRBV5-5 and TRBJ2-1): DAGVTQSPTHLIKTRGQQVTLRCSPISGHKSVSWYQQVLGQGPQFIFQYYEKEERGRGNFPDRFSARQFPNYSSELNVNALLLGDSALYLCASSFRQGAIEQFFGPGTRLTVL.

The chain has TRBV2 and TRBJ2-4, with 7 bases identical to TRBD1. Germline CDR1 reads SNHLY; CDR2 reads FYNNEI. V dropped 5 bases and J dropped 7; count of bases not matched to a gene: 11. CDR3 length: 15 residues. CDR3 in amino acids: CASSFSGGPRNIQYF. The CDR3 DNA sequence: TGTGCCAGCAGTTTCTCAGGGGGACCTAGGAACATTCAGTACTTC.

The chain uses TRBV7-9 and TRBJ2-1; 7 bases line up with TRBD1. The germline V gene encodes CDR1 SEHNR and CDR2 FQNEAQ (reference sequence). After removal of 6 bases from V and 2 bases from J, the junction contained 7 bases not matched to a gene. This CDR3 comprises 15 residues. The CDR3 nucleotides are TGTGCCAGCAGTTCGACAGGGATAGCCTACAATGAGCAGTTCTTC. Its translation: CASSSTGIAYNEQFF.

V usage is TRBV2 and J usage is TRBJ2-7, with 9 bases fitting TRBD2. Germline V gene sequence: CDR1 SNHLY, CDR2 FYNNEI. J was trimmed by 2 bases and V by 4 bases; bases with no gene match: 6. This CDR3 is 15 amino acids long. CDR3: CASSALRGGTYEQYF. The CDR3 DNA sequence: TGTGCCAGCAGTGCCCTGCGGGGGGGTACCTACGAGCAGTACTTC.

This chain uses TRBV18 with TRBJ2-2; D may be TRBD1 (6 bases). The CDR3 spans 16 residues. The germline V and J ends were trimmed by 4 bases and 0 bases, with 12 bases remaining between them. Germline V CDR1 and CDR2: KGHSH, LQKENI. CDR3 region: CASSLQQGSNTGELFF. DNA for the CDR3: TGTGCCAGCTCACTGCAACAGGGATCGAACACCGGGGAGCTGTTTTTT.

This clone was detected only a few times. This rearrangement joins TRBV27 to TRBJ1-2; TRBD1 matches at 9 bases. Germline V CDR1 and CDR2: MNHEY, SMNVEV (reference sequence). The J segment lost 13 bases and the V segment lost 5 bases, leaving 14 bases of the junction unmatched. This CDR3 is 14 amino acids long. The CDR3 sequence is CASSKTGTGSTSTF. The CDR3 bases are TGTGCCAGCAGTAAAACCGGGACAGGGTCAACGTCCACCTTC.

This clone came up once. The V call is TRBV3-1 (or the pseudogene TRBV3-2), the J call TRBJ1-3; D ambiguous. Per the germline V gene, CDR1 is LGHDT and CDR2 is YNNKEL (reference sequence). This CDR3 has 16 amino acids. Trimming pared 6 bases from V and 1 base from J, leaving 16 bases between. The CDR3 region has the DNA TGTGCCAGCAGTCCCATTATGCGAGTGTCTGGAAACACCATATATTTT. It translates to CASSPIMRVSGNTIYF.